This entry is about one T cell receptor beta chain. Authors' processing steps: Estimation of nucleated cell counts was performed using reference gene primer amplification. Repertoires were generated with immunoSEQ multiplex PCR, while TCRdb's copy carries only in-frame clones and drops some. For V, J and clone size, that table is used; D and trimming come from the DNA. The table has fewer than 200,000 clones, about 75% seen once; the top ten hold 8.5% to 10%. The data belong to a study of blood T cell repertoires in COVID-19. Turning to the study itself: PBMCs, B-cell-depleted T cells, or T cells were the source of the cDNA or gDNA that made up the material.

The CDR3 spans 14 residues. Trimming removed 5 bases from V and 6 bases from J; junction bases left unmatched: 8. CDR1 is MDHEN, CDR2 SYDVKM, per germline. The receptor was derived from a woman aged 50 to 65 with active or convalescent COVID-19. The material sequenced was peripheral blood. The chain joins TRBV28 to TRBJ1-1; 8 bases are shared with TRBD1. CDR3 sequence reads: CASSAGQEWAEAFF. The CDR3 bases are TGTGCCAGCAGTGCGGGACAGGAGTGGGCTGAAGCTTTCTTT.